The 8 T cell receptor beta chains below were found in one sample sequenced in a study of metastatic and nonmetastatic thyroid tumors. TCRdb used MiXCR to call clones anew from the PCR reads. The sample lists roughly 30,000 clones; roughly 16% were seen once. Nobody among the patients had been given any treatment before thyroid surgery. The source material was blood. These receptors came from a female donor with papillary thyroid cancer or a benign thyroid nodule (not recorded which). Some clones in this sample may be carry-over from other donors' samples.

This clone turned up a few times. The chain recombines TRBV9 with TRBJ2-7; D remains unclear. V gave up 3 bases and J gave up 4 bases, with 8 bases separating them. The CDR3 covers 12 residues. Germline V gene lookup returns CDR1 SGDLS and CDR2 YYNGEE. The CDR3 here is CASSADGYEQYF. As DNA, the CDR3 is TGTGCCAGCAGCGCCGACGGATACGAGCAGTACTTC.

This clone is judged medium-sized. The V call is TRBV6-1, the J call TRBJ2-7; D uncertain. The CDR3 contains 11 residues. V was shortened by 5 bases and J by 4 bases, with 6 bases between the two germline ends. Germline CDR1 is MNHNS and CDR2 is SASEGT. The CDR3 bases are TGTGCCAGCAGTCATAGATACGAGCAGTACTTC. It specifies CASSHRYEQYF.

This clone was seen repeatedly, ten times or more. The V and J genes are TRBV11-3 and TRBJ2-7; 11 bases line up with TRBD2. V lost 4 bases, J lost 4 bases, and 6 bases stayed unmatched. The germline CDR1 and CDR2 sequences are SGHNT and YENEEA. The CDR3 is 15 residues long. The CDR3 DNA reads TGTGCCAGCAGCTACCGCGGGACTAGCGGATACGAGCAGTACTTC. This translates into CASSYRGTSGYEQYF.

This clone was seen only a few times. V and J are TRBV12-3 or TRBV12-4 and TRBJ2-2, with TRBD2 identical over 7 bases. This CDR3 region has 15 residues. After removal of 6 bases from V and 5 bases from J, the junction contained 9 bases not matched to a gene. The CDR3 DNA reads TGTGCCAGCAGGGATCGGGGGGAGGGGACCGGGGAGCTGTTTTTT. Protein sequence: CASRDRGEGTGELFF.

This sequence joins TRBV12-3 or TRBV12-4 and TRBJ2-2, with 10 positions matching TRBD1. J gave up 2 bases and V 5 bases, and 5 bases lay outside the gene matches. The CDR3 consists of 16 residues. CDR3 in DNA: TGTGCCAGCAGTCGGACAGGGGGGACAAACACCGGGGAGCTGTTTTTT. Translation: CASSRTGGTNTGELFF.

V and J are TRBV11-3 and TRBJ2-1; unclear D gene. The CDR3 totals 14 residues. Trimming took off 4 bases at V and 5 bases at J, with 12 bases between the two ends. Germline assignment: CDR1 SGHNT and CDR2 YENEEA. DNA for the CDR3: TGTGCCAGCAGCTCTGGATTTGGTGACAATGAGCAGTTCTTC. Protein: CASSSGFGDNEQFF.

The V and J genes are TRBV2 and TRBJ2-3, with TRBD1 matching over 7 bases. The germline CDR1 and CDR2 sequences are SNHLY and FYNNEI. This CDR3 comprises 15 residues. V trimming: 7 bases; J trimming: 2 bases; junction bases outside the gene matches: 9. Written as DNA, the CDR3 is TGTGCCAGCACCACCGGGGACAGCCCCACAGATACGCAGTATTTT. Protein: CASTTGDSPTDTQYF.

By sample share, this clone is medium-sized. The chain links TRBV6-1 to TRBJ1-5; 7 bases are shared with TRBD1. The trim removed 5 bases at V and 1 base at J, leaving 8 bases unmatched. Per germline, CDR1 MNHNS and CDR2 SASEGT. This CDR3 spans 16 amino acids. Here the CDR3 reads CASSSLGGASNQPQHF. The CDR3 bases are TGTGCCAGCAGTTCTTTAGGGGGCGCGAGCAATCAGCCCCAGCATTTT.